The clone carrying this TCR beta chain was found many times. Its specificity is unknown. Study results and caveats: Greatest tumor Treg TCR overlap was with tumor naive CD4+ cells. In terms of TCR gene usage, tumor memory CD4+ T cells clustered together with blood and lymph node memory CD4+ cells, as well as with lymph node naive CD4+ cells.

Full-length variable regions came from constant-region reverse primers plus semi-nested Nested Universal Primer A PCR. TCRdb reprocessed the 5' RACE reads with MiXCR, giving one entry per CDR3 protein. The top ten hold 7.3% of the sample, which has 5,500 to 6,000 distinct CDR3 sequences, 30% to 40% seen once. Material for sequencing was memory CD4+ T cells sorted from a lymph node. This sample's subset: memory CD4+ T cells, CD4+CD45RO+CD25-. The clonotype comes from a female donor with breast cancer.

The CDR3 coding sequence is TGTGCCAGCAGCTCGACCCTAGCGGGGAACACCGGGGAGCTGTTTTTT. Translation: CASSSTLAGNTGELFF. The gene calls are TRBV7-3 and TRBJ2-2; 8 nucleotides agree with TRBD2. Looked up from germline, CDR1 is SGHTA and CDR2 is FQGTGA. The CDR3 loop spans 16 amino acids. V lost 4 bases to trimming and J lost 1 base; unmatched junction nucleotides: 5.